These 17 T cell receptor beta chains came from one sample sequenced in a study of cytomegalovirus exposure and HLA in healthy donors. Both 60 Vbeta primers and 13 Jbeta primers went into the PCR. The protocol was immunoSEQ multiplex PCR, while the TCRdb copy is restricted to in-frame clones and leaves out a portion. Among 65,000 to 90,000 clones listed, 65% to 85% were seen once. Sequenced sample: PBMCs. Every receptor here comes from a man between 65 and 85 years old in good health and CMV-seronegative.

CDR3 in amino acids: CASSLHTGTGVAFF. CDR3 DNA: TGCGCCAGCAGCCTCCACACCGGGACAGGGGTGGCTTTCTTT. The rearrangement joins TRBV4-3 to TRBJ1-1; 10 nucleotides align to TRBD1. V trimming: 4 bases; J trimming: 11 bases; junction bases outside the gene matches: 10. The V gene's germline CDR1 is LGHNA and CDR2 YSLEER. There are 14 residues in the CDR3.

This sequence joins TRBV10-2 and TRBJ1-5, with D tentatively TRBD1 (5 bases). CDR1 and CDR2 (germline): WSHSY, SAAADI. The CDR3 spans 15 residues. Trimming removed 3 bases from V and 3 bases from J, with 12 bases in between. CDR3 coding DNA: TGCGCCAGCAGTGAATCACAGGCCCACAATCAGCCCCAGCATTTT. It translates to CASSESQAHNQPQHF.

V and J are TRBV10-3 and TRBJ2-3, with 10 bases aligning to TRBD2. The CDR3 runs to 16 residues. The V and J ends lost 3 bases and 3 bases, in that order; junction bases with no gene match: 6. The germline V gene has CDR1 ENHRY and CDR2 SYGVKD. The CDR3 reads CAISDGGGLATDTQYF. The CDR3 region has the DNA TGTGCCATCAGTGATGGAGGGGGACTAGCGACAGATACGCAGTATTTT.

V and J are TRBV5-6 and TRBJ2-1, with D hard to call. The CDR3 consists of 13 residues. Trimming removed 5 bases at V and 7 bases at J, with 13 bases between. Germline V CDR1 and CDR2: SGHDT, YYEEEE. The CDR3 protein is CASSPVSWNEQFF. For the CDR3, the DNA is TGTGCCAGCAGTCCGGTTAGTTGGAATGAGCAGTTCTTC.

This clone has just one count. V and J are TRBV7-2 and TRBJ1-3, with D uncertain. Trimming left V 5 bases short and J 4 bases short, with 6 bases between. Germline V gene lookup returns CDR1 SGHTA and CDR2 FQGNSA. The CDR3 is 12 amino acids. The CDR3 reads CASSLYGNTIYF. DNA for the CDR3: TGTGCCAGCAGCCTATACGGAAACACCATATATTTT.

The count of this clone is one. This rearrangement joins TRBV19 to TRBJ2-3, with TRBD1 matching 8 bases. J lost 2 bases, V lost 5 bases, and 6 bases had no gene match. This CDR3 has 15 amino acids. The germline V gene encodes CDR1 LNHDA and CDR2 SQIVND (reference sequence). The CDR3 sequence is CASSAGTGLTDTQYF. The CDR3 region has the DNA TGTGCCAGTAGTGCAGGGACAGGTCTCACAGATACGCAGTATTTT.

CDR3 sequence reads: CASSVDGPTTEAFF. The CDR3 region has the DNA TGTGCCAGCAGCGTCGATGGGCCAACCACTGAAGCTTTCTTT. The chain carries TRBV9 and TRBJ1-1; D unclear. CDR3 size: 14 residues. The V and J ends lost 2 bases and 4 bases respectively, with 12 bases between them. The germline gives CDR1 SGDLS, CDR2 YYNGEE.

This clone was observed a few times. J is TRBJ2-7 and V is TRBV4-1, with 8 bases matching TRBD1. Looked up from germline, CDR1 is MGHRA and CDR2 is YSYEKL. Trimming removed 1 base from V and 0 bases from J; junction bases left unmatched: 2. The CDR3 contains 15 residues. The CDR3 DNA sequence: TGCGCCAGCAGCCAAGGGACAGGGAGCTCCTACGAGCAGTACTTC. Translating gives CASSQGTGSSYEQYF.

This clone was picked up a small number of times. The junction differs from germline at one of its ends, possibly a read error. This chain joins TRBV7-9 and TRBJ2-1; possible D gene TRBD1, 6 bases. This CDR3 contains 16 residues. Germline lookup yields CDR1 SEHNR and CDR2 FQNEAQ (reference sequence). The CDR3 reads CSSSSLGGANYNEQFF. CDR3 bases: TGTTCCAGCAGCAGCCTAGGGGGAGCCAACTACAATGAGCAGTTCTTC. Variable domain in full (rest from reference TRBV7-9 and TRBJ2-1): DTGVSQNPRHKITKRGQNVTFRCDPISEHNRLYWYRQTLGQGPEFLTYFQNEAQLEKSRLLSDRFSAERPKGSFSTLEIQRTEQGDSAMYLCSSSSLGGANYNEQFFGPGTRLTVL.

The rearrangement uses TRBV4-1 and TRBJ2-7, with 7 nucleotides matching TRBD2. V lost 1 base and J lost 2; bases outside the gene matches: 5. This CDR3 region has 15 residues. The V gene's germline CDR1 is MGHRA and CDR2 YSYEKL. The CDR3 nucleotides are TGCGCCAGCAGCCAAGCTAGCGGAGTGACCTACGAGCAGTACTTC. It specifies CASSQASGVTYEQYF.

The CDR3 nucleotides read TGCGCCAGCAGTGAGCGGGTCGATACGCAGTATTTT. It specifies CASSERVDTQYF. The chain employs TRBV10-2 and TRBJ2-3; D remains ambiguous. This CDR3 has 12 amino acids. The V and J ends lost 2 bases and 6 bases respectively, with 6 bases between them. The germline V gene encodes CDR1 WSHSY and CDR2 SAAADI.

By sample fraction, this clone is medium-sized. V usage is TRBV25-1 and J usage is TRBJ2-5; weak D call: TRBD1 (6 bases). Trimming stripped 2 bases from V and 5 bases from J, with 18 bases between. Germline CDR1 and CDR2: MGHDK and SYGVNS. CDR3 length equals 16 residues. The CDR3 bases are TGTGCCAGCAGTGAAAGTGGGAACAGGGAATGGGAGACCCAGTACTTC. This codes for CASSESGNREWETQYF.

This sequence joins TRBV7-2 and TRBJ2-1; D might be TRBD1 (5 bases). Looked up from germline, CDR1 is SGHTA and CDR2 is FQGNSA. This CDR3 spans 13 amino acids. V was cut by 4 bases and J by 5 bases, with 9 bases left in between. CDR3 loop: CASSSRQNNEQFF. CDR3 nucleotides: TGTGCCAGCAGCTCAAGACAGAACAATGAGCAGTTCTTC.

For the CDR3, the DNA is TGTGCCAGCAGCCCCATGCAGGGGACAGATACGCAGTATTTT. This translates into CASSPMQGTDTQYF. This chain joins TRBV7-2 and TRBJ2-3, with a possible D match to TRBD1 (6 bases). Germline V gene lookup returns CDR1 SGHTA and CDR2 FQGNSA. The germline V and J ends were trimmed by 5 bases and 3 bases, with 12 bases remaining between them. CDR3 length: 14 residues.

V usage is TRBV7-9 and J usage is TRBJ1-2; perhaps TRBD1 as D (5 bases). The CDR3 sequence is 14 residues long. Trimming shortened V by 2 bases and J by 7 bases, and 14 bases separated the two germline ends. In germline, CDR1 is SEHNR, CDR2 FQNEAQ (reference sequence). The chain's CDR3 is CASSLLSATGGYTF. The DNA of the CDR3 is TGTGCCAGCAGCTTATTGTCAGCCACAGGTGGCTACACCTTC.

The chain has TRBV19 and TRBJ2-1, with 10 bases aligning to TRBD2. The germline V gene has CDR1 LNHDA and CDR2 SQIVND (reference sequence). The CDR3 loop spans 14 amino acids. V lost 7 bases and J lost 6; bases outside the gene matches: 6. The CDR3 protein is CASMGTSAGNEQFF. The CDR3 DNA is TGTGCCAGTATGGGGACTAGCGCAGGCAATGAGCAGTTCTTC.

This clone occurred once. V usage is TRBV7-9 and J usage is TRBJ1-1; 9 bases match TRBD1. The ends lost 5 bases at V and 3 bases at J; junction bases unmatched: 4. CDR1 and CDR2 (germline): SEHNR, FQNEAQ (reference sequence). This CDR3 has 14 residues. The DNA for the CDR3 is TGTGCCAGCAGCCCACAGGGGGCCGACACTGAAGCTTTCTTT. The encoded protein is CASSPQGADTEAFF.